The source of this TCR beta chain is a study of T-cell memory formation after mild COVID-19 (dated by TCRdb to about 2021). Notes on the research overall: TCR sequence clusters from the two donors were found to be largely donor specific. Longitudinal TCRalpha and TCRbeta repertoire sequencing tracked T-cell clones expanding and contracting after mild COVID-19 in a couple of donors. The cohort was made up of two young adult volunteers, one female and one male, who were previously healthy.

PBMCs were isolated by Ficoll-Paque density gradient centrifugation. Sequenced on an Illumina NovaSeq 6000. cDNA libraries for TCRalpha and TCRbeta were prepared by 5'RACE using constant-segment primers, with sample barcodes and unique molecular identifiers added. RNA was extracted from every sample with Trizol reagent. The libraries were amplified in two PCR steps, and the second step added a second sample barcode and Illumina TruSeq adapters. Sequencing of the libraries was done on an Illumina NovaSeq, producing 2 x 150 bp paired-end reads. Under the source paper's analysis protocol: Demultiplexing of reads and collapsing into UMI-guided consensus sequences were performed with migec v1.2.7. Using mixcr v2.1.11, UMI consensuses were aligned to TRA and TRB V and J templates and then assembled into clonotypes. Expanded or contracted clonotypes were those called significant by both edgeR and NoisET, with noise models trained on biological replicates. For edgeR calls, a false discovery rate-adjusted p below 0.01 and a log2 fold-change threshold of 1 were applied. PCA with hierarchical clustering of max-normalized trajectories of the 1000 most abundant clonotypes was used as exploratory dynamics analysis. Separately sequenced CD4+ and CD8+ repertoires were used to assign a CD4 or CD8 phenotype to each responding clone. TCRdb applied fastp at Q25 and MiXCR to the public reads, then kept only in-frame beta chains. For every CDR3 protein sequence, its rows merge into one entry that carries the most common genes and DNA. The V and J calls and clone size come from TCRdb's table, not from the authors' own analysis. The sample contains more than 450,000 distinct CDR3 sequences, roughly 18% of them found a single time. The ten biggest clones cover around 12% of the sample.

Findings and caveats that apply to the study as a whole: Contracting CD4+ clones appeared mostly in the CM and EM memory subsets, whereas CD8+ clones were enriched in EMRA. SARS-CoV-2 specificity of the second-wave clones peaking on day 37 was not confirmed. The study covered only two mild cases, and larger cohorts including severe cases with pre-infection samples were considered necessary. Some responding clones were detected in pre-infection memory, which suggested that pre-existing cross-reactive memory T cells had joined the SARS-CoV-2 response. Clones that contracted from day 15 to 85 showed balanced CD4/CD8 phenotypes, whereas a second wave of clones that expanded from day 15 to 37 leaned towards CD4+.

With respect to this clonotype: Its antigen is unknown. Within one base of it there is no much larger clone, and no base qualities were kept.

The sample taken for sequencing was PBMCs or a T cell subset sorted from them (not recorded which). The source of this sequence is an adult woman who had mild COVID-19 (a few samples of this study predate the infection). The sample titles of this study are shuffled in the database, so cell type and time point are left out; the donor was told from shared clones.

The CDR3 is CASSFGGLTEAFF. The DNA sequence follows: TGTGCCAGCAGTTTTGGGGGGCTCACTGAAGCTTTCTTT. The chain uses TRBV12-3 or TRBV12-4 and TRBJ1-1, with TRBD1 as a weak D call on 6 bases. The CDR3 covers 13 residues, taking in both the cysteine and the phenylalanine. Only the CDR3 DNA is retained, 39 bases long and in frame from the first base. V drops 3 bases and J drops 4 bases, leaving 9 bases in between.